This is a list of T cell receptor beta chains from one sample in a study of T-cell reconstitution after alpha-beta-depleted transplantation in children. TCRdb redid the calling of the PCR reads with MiXCR, one entry per CDR3 protein. The table shows hundreds of thousands of distinct CDR3 sequences, with around 20% occurring only once. Material: PBMCs from the stem cell graft donor, obtained from the stem cell graft. The receptor source for this set is a human donor who donated a stem cell graft to a child with acute lymphoblastic leukemia. CDR3s include the opening cysteine and the closing phenylalanine or tryptophan. D genes are given only for firm matches. The listing skips clone size in some rows; elsewhere it reads once, few, many or a size class.

V: TRBV4-1
D: NA
size: NA
J: TRBJ1-4
DNA: TGCGCCAGCAGCCAAGGACAGCCAAAACTGTTTTTT
CDR3: CASSQGQPKLFF

V: TRBV18
D: NA
size: NA
J: TRBJ2-1
DNA: TGTGCCAGCTCAGAATTGGGTGGCAGGGCTGACAATGAGCAGTTCTTC
CDR3: CASSELGGRADNEQFF

V: TRBV10-3
D: TRBD2
size: NA
J: TRBJ2-1
DNA: TGTGCCATCAGCAAGACTAGCAAGGAGCAGTTCTTC
CDR3: CAISKTSKEQFF

V: TRBV15
D: NA
size: few
J: TRBJ1-2
DNA: TGTGCCACCGGGACCGGGACACACTATGGCTACACCTTC
CDR3: CATGTGTHYGYTF

V: TRBV7-3
D: NA
size: few
J: TRBJ2-5
DNA: TGTGCCAGCAGCCGAATAGCGGCCCCGGGGGAGACCCAGTACTTC
CDR3: CASSRIAAPGETQYF

V: TRBV29-1
D: NA
size: NA
J: TRBJ1-2
DNA: TGCAGCGCCGGCACGACGGGAGGCTACACCTTC
CDR3: CSAGTTGGYTF

V: TRBV7-9
D: NA
size: NA
J: TRBJ1-1
DNA: TGTGCCAGCAGCTTCTCCGAGACAGTACCGAACACTGAAGCTTTCTTT
CDR3: CASSFSETVPNTEAFF

V: TRBV7-3
D: TRBD1
size: NA
J: TRBJ2-2
DNA: TGTGCCAGCAGCTTATCAGGGGGCACCGGGGAGCTGTTTTTT
CDR3: CASSLSGGTGELFF

V: TRBV29-1
D: TRBD2
size: NA
J: TRBJ2-3
DNA: TGCAGCGTCGGACTAGCGGGGCGCACAGATACGCAGTATTTT
CDR3: CSVGLAGRTDTQYF

V: TRBV5-1
D: NA
size: few
J: TRBJ2-2
DNA: TGCGCCAGCAGCTTTGAGGGCGGGGAGCTGTTTTTT
CDR3: CASSFEGGELFF

V: TRBV12-3/TRBV12-4
D: NA
size: NA
J: TRBJ1-1
DNA: TGTGCCAGCAGGTGGGGGCAGGGTGGTATTCGGGTGAACACTGAAGCTTTCTTT
CDR3: CASRWGQGGIRVNTEAFF

V: TRBV24-1
D: TRBD1
size: few
J: TRBJ2-2
DNA: TGTGCCACCAGTGATCTGGGGACAGGGGGGACCGGGGAGCTGTTTTTT
CDR3: CATSDLGTGGTGELFF

V: TRBV27
D: NA
size: few
J: TRBJ2-3
DNA: TGTGCCAGCTGGGCGGGGCATAGCACAGATACGCAGTATTTT
CDR3: CASWAGHSTDTQYF

V: TRBV12-3/TRBV12-4
D: NA
size: few
J: TRBJ2-2
DNA: TGTGCCAGCAGAGCTAGGGGGACGAACACCGGGGAGCTGTTTTTT
CDR3: CASRARGTNTGELFF

V: TRBV18
D: NA
size: few
J: TRBJ2-5
DNA: TGTGCCAGCTCACCGTCCTCGAGGGGCTGGTTGGAGACCCAGTACTTC
CDR3: CASSPSSRGWLETQYF

V: TRBV10-2
D: NA
size: NA
J: TRBJ2-5
DNA: TGCGCCAGCAGGGACTCCGCTACACAAGAGACCCAGTACTTC
CDR3: CASRDSATQETQYF

V: TRBV12-3/TRBV12-4
D: TRBD2
size: NA
J: TRBJ2-5
DNA: TGTGCCAGCAGTAGAGGGGCTAGCGGGAGTCAAGAGACCCAGTACTTC
CDR3: CASSRGASGSQETQYF

V: TRBV7-9
D: NA
size: few
J: TRBJ2-7
DNA: TGTGCCAGCACCCTTGGCGGATACTACGAGCAGTACTTC
CDR3: CASTLGGYYEQYF

V: TRBV6-4
D: TRBD2
size: NA
J: TRBJ2-3
DNA: TGTGCCAGCAGTGACTCGGGACTAGATGGGGCAGATACGCAGTATTTT
CDR3: CASSDSGLDGADTQYF

V: TRBV4-1
D: NA
size: few
J: TRBJ1-2
DNA: TGCGCCAGCAGCCAAGCTCAAGACCAGGGAGACTATGGCTACACCTTC
CDR3: CASSQAQDQGDYGYTF

V: TRBV20-1
D: NA
size: few
J: TRBJ1-5
DNA: TGCAGTGCTTCCTTCGACAGGAGGGTGTTTAATAGCAATCAGCCCCAGCATTTT
CDR3: CSASFDRRVFNSNQPQHF

V: TRBV4-1
D: NA
size: few
J: TRBJ2-7
DNA: TGCGCCAGCAGCCAAGAAACTTATCTCTCCGAGCAGTACTTC
CDR3: CASSQETYLSEQYF

V: TRBV7-9
D: NA
size: NA
J: TRBJ1-5
DNA: TGTGCCAGCAGCTTAGGGTCCGGGTTGGGGGATCAGCCCCAGCATTTT
CDR3: CASSLGSGLGDQPQHF

V: TRBV24-1
D: NA
size: NA
J: TRBJ2-2
DNA: TGTGCCACCAGTGATGCTGGAGCGAACACCGGGGAGCTGTTTTTT
CDR3: CATSDAGANTGELFF

V: TRBV4-2
D: NA
size: few
J: TRBJ2-7
DNA: TGTGCCAGCAGCCAAGGGTCGGCTTCCTACGAGCAGTACTTC
CDR3: CASSQGSASYEQYF